The 28 T cell receptor beta chains below were found in one sample sequenced in a study of regulatory T cells in long-lasting Graves disease. Time point of the sample: persistent/refractory GD, antithyroid drugs over 5 years with positive TRAb. Making the TCR library involved RNA that had been extracted from PBMCs. iRepertoire HTBI primers and Arm-PCR of CDR3 regions built TCR beta libraries. MiXCR was run by TCRdb on the multiplex PCR reads, yielding one entry per CDR3 protein. The sample gives about 430,000 distinct CDR3 sequences, roughly 23% of which show up once; 13% to 15% is in the top ten. Sample: peripheral blood mononuclear cells (PBMCs), taken when the disease was refractory, from a patient treated with antithyroid drugs. These receptors were obtained from a female donor with Graves disease.

This clonotype has more than one count but fewer than ten. V and J are TRBV11-2 and TRBJ2-3; unclear D gene. Germline V gene lookup returns CDR1 SGHAT and CDR2 FQNNGV. Trimming pared 1 base from V and 0 bases from J, leaving 14 bases between. The length of the CDR3 is 17 residues. CDR3 coding DNA: TGTGCCAGCAGCTTAGTAATCGGGCAGACTAGCACAGATACGCAGTATTTT. Translation gives CASSLVIGQTSTDTQYF.

This clonotype came up many times. J is TRBJ1-5 and V is TRBV6-1; possibly TRBD1 for D (5 bases). There are 14 residues in the CDR3. Trimming removed 1 base from V and 8 bases from J, with 12 bases in between. Germline CDR1 and CDR2: MNHNS and SASEGT. CDR3 sequence: CASSEGQRREPQHF. The CDR3 DNA reads TGTGCCAGCAGTGAAGGACAGAGACGTGAGCCCCAGCATTTT.

This clonotype was seen many times. The chain links TRBV15 to TRBJ1-5; D uncertain. The germline V gene encodes CDR1 LNHNV and CDR2 YYDKDF (reference sequence). V gave up 0 bases and J gave up 10 bases, with 7 bases separating them. The CDR3 has 12 amino acids. The CDR3 region has the DNA TGTGCCACCAGCAGAGATTTGCACCCCCAGCATTTT. This codes for CATSRDLHPQHF.

With regard to this clonotype: Just one base apart from a much larger clone, this may be a read error. The chain has TRBV2 and TRBJ2-2, with TRBD1 identical over 7 bases. Germline CDR1 and CDR2: SNHLY and FYNNEI. CDR3 length: 17 residues. For the CDR3, the DNA is TGTGCCAGCATCTCATTACCGGGACAGTCGTCCACCGGGGAGCTGTCTTTT. Protein product: CASISLPGQSSTGELSF.

This clonotype came up many times. The genes are TRBV6-1 and TRBJ2-7, with a tentative D call TRBD2 (6 bases). V dropped 5 bases and J dropped 4 bases, with 18 bases sitting between them. This CDR3 comprises 15 residues. Germline assignment: CDR1 MNHNS and CDR2 SASEGT. The CDR3 sequence: CASSRWEELGYEQYF. CDR3 in DNA: TGTGCCAGCAGTCGTTGGGAGGAACTCGGGTACGAGCAGTACTTC.

In regard to this clonotype: This likely reflects a read error, since a far larger clone is one base away. The chain couples TRBV6-4 to TRBJ1-2; D uncertain. The length of the CDR3 is 14 residues. V lost 6 bases to trimming and J lost 1 base, with 12 bases between them. CDR1 and CDR2 (germline): MRHNA, SNTAGT. CDR3 nucleotide sequence: TGTGCCAGCAGCTCAGGAATGGGTAACTATGGCTACACCTTC. Protein sequence: CASSSGMGNYGYTF.

Regarding this clonotype: A much larger clone lies one base from this, so it may be a read error. The J gene is TRBJ2-7, the V gene TRBV7-9; D is tentatively TRBD1 or TRBD2 (5 bases each). The CDR3 loop spans 12 amino acids. Looked up from germline, CDR1 is SEHNR and CDR2 is FQNEAQ (reference sequence). The CDR3 nucleotides are TGTGCCAGCAGCCCTCGGATGGGGGAGCAGTGCTTC. Amino acids: CASSPRMGEQCF. The entire variable domain, with the rest obtained from reference TRBV7-9 and TRBJ2-7, is as follows: DTGVSQNPRHKITKRGQNVTFRCDPISEHNRLYWYRQTLGQGPEFLTYFQNEAQLEKSRLLSDRFSAERPKGSFSTLEIQRTEQGDSAMYLCASSPRMGEQCFGPGTRLTVT.

The table lists this clonotype with many counts. The chain combines TRBV28 with TRBJ1-1, with 11 bases identical to TRBD1. The germline CDR1 and CDR2 sequences are MDHEN and SYDVKM. With V trimmed by 5 bases and J by 3 bases, 14 bases remained unmatched. CDR3 length: 18 residues. The CDR3 bases are TGTGCCAGCAGTCCCATGAGGGGGACAGGGGGTTTGTACACTGAAGCTTTCTTT. This gives the protein CASSPMRGTGGLYTEAFF.

The chain combines TRBV2 with TRBJ2-3; D possibly corresponds to TRBD1 (5 bases). Looked up from germline, CDR1 is SNHLY and CDR2 is FYNNEI. The CDR3 has 13 residues. Trimming removed 3 bases at V and 3 bases at J, with 7 bases between. The CDR3 DNA reads TGTGCCAGCAGTGACAGGGTTACAGATACGCAGTATTTT. Translation gives CASSDRVTDTQYF. Full variable domain (rest looked up from reference TRBV2 and TRBJ2-3): EPEVTQTPSHQVTQMGQEVILRCVPISNHLYFYWYRQILGQKVEFLVSFYNNEISEKSEIFDDQFSVERPDGSNFTLKIRSTKLEDSAMYFCASSDRVTDTQYFGPGTRLTVL.

This clonotype was found many times. The chain carries TRBV7-6 and TRBJ2-5; no firm D call. The V end was cut by 7 bases, the J end by 0 bases, with 21 bases between. The CDR3 totals 17 residues. Germline assignment: CDR1 SGHVS and CDR2 FNYEAQ. For the CDR3, the DNA is TGTGCCAGCATCCTCCCCATCCTCCAGAGAGACCAAGAGACCCAGTACTTC. Its protein is CASILPILQRDQETQYF.

This clonotype was counted many times. The gene calls are TRBV28 and TRBJ2-5; TRBD2 aligns across 8 bases. The CDR3 length is 13 residues. V lost 4 bases to trimming and J lost 5 bases; unmatched junction nucleotides: 3. The V gene's germline CDR1 is MDHEN and CDR2 SYDVKM. The CDR3 DNA reads as TGTGCCAGCAGTTATAGCGGGATGGAGACCCAGTACTTC. Encoded protein: CASSYSGMETQYF.

In this sample, this clonotype turned up many times. The chain joins TRBV6-5 to TRBJ2-7, with 11 bases that match TRBD2. The germline V gene has CDR1 MNHEY and CDR2 SVGAGI. The trim removed 2 bases at V and 5 bases at J, leaving 5 bases unmatched. The CDR3 is 15 amino acids. The DNA of the CDR3 is TGTGCCAGCAGTTACGGGGGGACTAGCGGCAACGAGCAGTACTTC. It encodes CASSYGGTSGNEQYF.

V is TRBV29-1 and J is TRBJ1-3; TRBD1 might be the D (5 bases). Trimming took 5 bases from V and 0 from J, leaving 11 bases between them. Germline V gene data show CDR1 as SQVTM and CDR2 as ANQGSEA. This CDR3 contains 14 residues. The CDR3 bases are TGCAGCGTTTGGGGGGGGTACTCTGGAAACACCATATATTTT. Its protein is CSVWGGYSGNTIYF.

This clonotype was seen repeatedly, ten times or more. V is TRBV28 and J is TRBJ2-2; D gene ambiguous. Germline CDR1 and CDR2: MDHEN and SYDVKM. The CDR3 contains 14 residues. With 3 bases removed from V and 4 bases from J, the gap between germline ends came to 9 bases. The CDR3 here is CASSFSGRTGELFF. For the CDR3, the DNA is TGTGCCAGCAGTTTTAGTGGGCGCACCGGGGAGCTGTTTTTT.

This clonotype was counted many times. The rearrangement uses TRBV2 and TRBJ2-5, with 8 bases identical to TRBD2. The CDR3 extends over 14 amino acids. Germline CDR1 reads SNHLY; CDR2 reads FYNNEI. The trim removed 6 bases at V and 1 base at J, leaving 4 bases unmatched. CDR3 DNA sequence: TGTGCCAGCAGGACTAGCGACATCCAAGAGACCCAGTACTTC. It translates to CASRTSDIQETQYF.

This clonotype was seen many times. The chain couples TRBV6-1 to TRBJ2-7; no clear D gene. The CDR3 totals 11 residues. Trimming left V 3 bases short and J 7 bases short, with 7 bases between. In germline, CDR1 is MNHNS, CDR2 SASEGT. Here the CDR3 DNA reads TGTGCCAGCAGTGAGGAGTGGGAGCAGTACTTC. It translates to CASSEEWEQYF.

The CDR3 is CASSPSNPTSGANVLTF. As DNA, the CDR3 is TGTGCCAGCAGCCCCTCAAACCCAACCTCTGGGGCCAACGTCCTGACTTTC. The chain uses TRBV7-2 and TRBJ2-6; D call uncertain. The V end lost 5 bases, the J end lost 0 bases, and 14 bases lay between the germline ends. The V gene's germline CDR1 is SGHTA and CDR2 FQGNSA. This CDR3 is 17 amino acids long.

On this clonotype itself: One junction end disagrees with the germline gene, perhaps due to a read error. The CDR3 loop reads CASSLDVMNTEAFF. As DNA, the CDR3 is TGTGCCAGCAGTTTGGACGTCATGAACACTGAAGCTTTCTTT. The rearrangement joins TRBV5-4 to TRBJ1-1; the D is unclear. This CDR3 contains 14 residues. The V gene's germline CDR1 is SGHNT and CDR2 YYREEE (reference sequence).

This clonotype was observed a few times. A much larger clone lies one base from this, so it may be a read error. V usage is TRBV15 and J usage is TRBJ2-7; 10 bases match TRBD2. CDR3 length equals 14 residues. V dropped 7 bases and J dropped 9; count of bases not matched to a gene: 12. CDR1 and CDR2 (germline): LNHNV, YYDKDF (reference sequence). The CDR3 nucleotides are TGTGCCACCAACCCGGGACTAGCGTCTCGCGGGCAGTACTTC. Protein: CATNPGLASRGQYF. Supplemented by reference TRBV15 and TRBJ2-7, the full variable domain reads DAMVIQNPRYQVTQFGKPVTLSCSQTLNHNVMYWYQQKSSQAPKLLFHYYDKDFNNEADTPDNFQSRRPNTSFCFLDIRSPGLGDTAMYLCATNPGLASRGQYFGPGTRLTVT.

The V call is TRBV20-1, the J call TRBJ2-1; 8 nucleotides line up with TRBD2. The CDR3 runs 15 residues. Germline V gives CDR1 DFQATT, CDR2 SNEGSKA (reference sequence). V lost 6 bases to trimming and J lost 4 bases; unmatched junction nucleotides: 11. In DNA form, the CDR3 reads TGCAGTGCACCTCCGGGCGGGAGGATATACAATGAGCAGTTCTTC. Residues: CSAPPGGRIYNEQFF.

This clonotype has ten or more counts. V is TRBV28 and J is TRBJ2-7; 12 bases are shared with TRBD2. The CDR3 covers 15 residues. Trimming took 4 bases from V and 0 from J; bases not matched to a gene: 1. Germline V lookup: CDR1 MDHEN, CDR2 SYDVKM. The CDR3 region is CASSWTSGVSYEQYF. DNA of the CDR3: TGTGCCAGCAGTTGGACTAGCGGGGTCTCCTACGAGCAGTACTTC.

The chain recombines TRBV20-1 with TRBJ2-7; no clear D gene. From germline, CDR1 is DFQATT and CDR2 SNEGSKA (reference sequence). Trimming pared 3 bases from V and 3 bases from J, leaving 12 bases between. This CDR3 contains 13 residues. The CDR3 loop is CSARGRILYEQYF. The CDR3 DNA follows: TGCAGTGCTAGGGGCCGGATCCTCTACGAGCAGTACTTC.

This clonotype was detected many times. The chain combines TRBV9 with TRBJ1-2; unclear D gene. CDR3 length: 14 amino acids. Per germline, CDR1 SGDLS and CDR2 YYNGEE. V dropped 0 bases and J dropped 5 bases, with 11 bases sitting between them. The CDR3 nucleotides read TGTGCCAGCAGCGTAGCCGGTGAAAGTTATGGCTACACCTTC. It translates to CASSVAGESYGYTF.

This clonotype was recorded at least ten times. The CDR3 is CASSPINAGGPTYEQYF. DNA for the CDR3: TGTGCCAGCAGTCCAATCAATGCGGGAGGGCCGACCTACGAGCAGTACTTC. The gene calls are TRBV28 and TRBJ2-7; 9 bases agree with TRBD2. The CDR3 has 17 residues. Germline V gives CDR1 MDHEN, CDR2 SYDVKM. Losses at the gene ends were 5 bases for V and 2 bases for J; bases not matched to a gene: 13.

This clonotype has a handful of counts. The chain uses TRBV2 and TRBJ2-3; 7 bases map to TRBD1. The length of the CDR3 is 13 residues. CDR1 is SNHLY and CDR2 is FYNNEI in the germline V gene. The V and J ends lost 11 bases and 0 bases, in that order; junction bases with no gene match: 5. The CDR3 DNA is TGTGCCGACAGGGCGGCTAGCACAGATACGCAGTATTTT. This translates into CADRAASTDTQYF. The full variable domain, rest sourced from reference TRBV2 and TRBJ2-3, is EPEVTQTPSHQVTQMGQEVILRCVPISNHLYFYWYRQILGQKVEFLVSFYNNEISEKSEIFDDQFSVERPDGSNFTLKIRSTKLEDSAMYFCADRAASTDTQYFGPGTRLTVL.

The V and J genes are TRBV19 and TRBJ1-5; no firm D call. The CDR3 runs to 13 residues. The germline V gene encodes CDR1 LNHDA and CDR2 SQIVND (reference sequence). The germline V and J ends were trimmed by 8 bases and 1 base, with 9 bases remaining between them. Here the CDR3 DNA reads TGTGCCAGTTCTACATGGAGCAATCAGCCCCAGCATTTT. Translation: CASSTWSNQPQHF.

The V gene is TRBV14, the J gene TRBJ2-4; possible D gene TRBD2, 6 bases. V lost 0 bases to trimming and J lost 8 bases, with 11 bases between them. This CDR3 is built from 14 residues. Germline lookup yields CDR1 SGHDN and CDR2 FVKESK. The chain's CDR3 is CASSQDPGEDIQYF. CDR3 DNA: TGTGCCAGCAGCCAAGATCCGGGAGAAGACATTCAGTACTTC.

This clonotype has a handful of counts. The chain is built from TRBV6-5 and TRBJ2-2, with 7 bases aligning to TRBD2. Germline-derived CDR1 and CDR2 are MNHEY and SVGAGI. The junction had 4 bases not matched to a gene; V was cut back by 3 bases and J by 6 bases. The length of the CDR3 is 14 residues. CDR3 sequence reads: CASSYWEGPGELFF. The CDR3 DNA reads TGTGCCAGCAGTTATTGGGAGGGCCCCGGGGAGCTGTTTTTT.